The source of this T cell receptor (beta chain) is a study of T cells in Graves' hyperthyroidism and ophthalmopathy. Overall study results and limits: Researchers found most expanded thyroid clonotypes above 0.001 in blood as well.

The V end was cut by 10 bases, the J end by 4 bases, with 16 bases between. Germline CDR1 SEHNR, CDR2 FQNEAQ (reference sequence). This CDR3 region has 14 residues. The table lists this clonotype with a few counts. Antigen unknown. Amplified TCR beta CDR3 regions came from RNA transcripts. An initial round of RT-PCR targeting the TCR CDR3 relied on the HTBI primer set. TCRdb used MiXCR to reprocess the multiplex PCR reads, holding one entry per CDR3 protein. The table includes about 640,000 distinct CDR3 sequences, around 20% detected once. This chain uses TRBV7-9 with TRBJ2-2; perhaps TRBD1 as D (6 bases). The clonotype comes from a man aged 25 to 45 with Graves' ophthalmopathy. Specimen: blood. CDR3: CATERGGSTGELFF. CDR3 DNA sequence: TGTGCCACCGAGAGAGGGGGAAGCACCGGGGAGCTGTTTTTT. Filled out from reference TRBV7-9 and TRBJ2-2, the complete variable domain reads DTGVSQNPRHKITKRGQNVTFRCDPISEHNRLYWYRQTLGQGPEFLTYFQNEAQLEKSRLLSDRFSAERPKGSFSTLEIQRTEQGDSAMYLCATERGGSTGELFFGEGSRLTVL.